The source of this T cell receptor (beta chain) is a study of naive and memory T cell subsets. Study-wide results and caveats: Over 95% of naive TCR sequences appeared only once after error correction, unlike memory subsets. Expression changes during T cell differentiation may affect RNA-based TCR counts.

Both TRBC1 and TRBC2 were covered by a beta constant-region primer of two equimolar oligonucleotides. Ligated cDNA was amplified by four rounds of PCR with nested alpha and beta constant-region primers and SP2. The cDNA 3' end received a ligated single-stranded oligonucleotide carrying the SP2 primer and a 12-nucleotide UMI. TCRdb ran MiXCR on the UMI-ligation and nested PCR reads and lists one entry per CDR3 protein. The sample lists over 30,000 distinct CDR3 sequences, about a fifth occurring once. Sequential positive selection took CD4 T cells first, then CD8 T cells. This clonotype was counted many times. What it binds is unknown. The sample consisted of effector memory CD4+ T cells from blood. Sample subset: effector memory, CD45RA- CD27-. This clonotype originated in a human donor in good health.

CDR3 nucleotides: TGTGCCAGCAGTGGGAGACTAGCGGTGAACACCGGGGAGCTGTTTTTT. It encodes CASSGRLAVNTGELFF. The chain combines TRBV28 with TRBJ2-2; TRBD2 matches at 9 bases. There are 16 residues in the CDR3. V lost 5 bases and J lost 1; bases outside the gene matches: 5. Germline V gene data show CDR1 as MDHEN and CDR2 as SYDVKM.